This T cell receptor beta chain was identified during a study of molecular identifiers for immune sequencing clone quantification. For the study at large: RNA, taken in replicates from roughly 21,000 or 96,000 naive CD8 cells, was split five ways, with four sequenced. Findings and caveats of the study: It was shown that clones above 20 RNA copies held over 99% of effector molecules, but under 1% in naive cells.

Regarding this clonotype: Its antigen remains unknown.

The CDR3 loop spans 12 amino acids. CDR1 is LNHDA and CDR2 is SQIVND in the germline V gene (reference sequence). Trimming removed 5 bases at V and 10 bases at J, with 12 bases between. For naive CD8 T cells, sorting used the CD8+CD4-CCR7+CD45RA+ phenotype. The bulk TCR libraries were made with methods described before and with listed TCR primers. Each CDR3 protein gets one entry after TCRdb re-called the PCR reads with MiXCR. The profile covers about 630,000 distinct CDR3 sequences, with 25% appearing a single time and about 0.73% taken by the ten largest. The source is a human donor in good health. Some libraries in this study had Jurkat cell RNA spiked in. Sample: naive CD8+ T cells from blood, with Jurkat cell RNA spiked in. Regarding subset: FACS-sorted CD8+CD4-CCR7+CD45RA+ naive T cells. The chain combines TRBV19 with TRBJ2-1, with D possibly matching TRBD2 (5 bases). CDR3 bases: TGTGCCAGTAGTGTTACCGGGAAAGAGCAGTTCTTC. Translating it yields CASSVTGKEQFF.